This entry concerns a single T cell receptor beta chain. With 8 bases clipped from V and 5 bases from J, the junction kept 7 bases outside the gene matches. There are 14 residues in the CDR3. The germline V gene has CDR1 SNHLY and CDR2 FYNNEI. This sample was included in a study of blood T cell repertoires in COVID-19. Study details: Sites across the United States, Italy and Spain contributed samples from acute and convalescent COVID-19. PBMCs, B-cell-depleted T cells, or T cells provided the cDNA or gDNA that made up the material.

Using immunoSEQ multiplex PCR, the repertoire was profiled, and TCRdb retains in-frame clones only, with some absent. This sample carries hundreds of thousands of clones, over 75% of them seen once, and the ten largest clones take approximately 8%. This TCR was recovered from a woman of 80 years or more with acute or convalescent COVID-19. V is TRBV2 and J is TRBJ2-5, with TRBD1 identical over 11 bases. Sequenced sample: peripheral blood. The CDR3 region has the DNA TGTGCCAGCCGTAGGACAGGGGGCGTTGAGACCCAGTACTTC. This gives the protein CASRRTGGVETQYF.